This T cell receptor beta chain was observed in a study of blood T cell repertoires in COVID-19. The CDR3 runs 16 residues. Germline CDR1 is SGHKS and CDR2 is YYEKEE (reference sequence). V was pared by 0 bases and J by 4 bases, with 16 bases between. The data were produced by immunoSEQ multiplex PCR, yet TCRdb's version contains in-frame clones alone and is incomplete. The table has about 250,000 clones, about 85% seen once. Sequenced input: peripheral blood. J is TRBJ1-2 and V is TRBV5-5; the D gene is possibly TRBD1 (5 bases). The receptor was derived from a woman aged 55-75 years with active or convalescent COVID-19. CDR3 loop: CASSLEQGTGFYGYTF. Here the CDR3 DNA reads TGTGCCAGCAGCTTGGAACAAGGTACAGGTTTCTATGGCTACACCTTC. The full variable domain, in which reference TRBV5-5 and TRBJ1-2 provide the parts outside the CDR3, is DAGVTQSPTHLIKTRGQQVTLRCSPISGHKSVSWYQQVLGQGPQFIFQYYEKEERGRGNFPDRFSARQFPNYSSELNVNALLLGDSALYLCASSLEQGTGFYGYTFGSGTRLTVV.